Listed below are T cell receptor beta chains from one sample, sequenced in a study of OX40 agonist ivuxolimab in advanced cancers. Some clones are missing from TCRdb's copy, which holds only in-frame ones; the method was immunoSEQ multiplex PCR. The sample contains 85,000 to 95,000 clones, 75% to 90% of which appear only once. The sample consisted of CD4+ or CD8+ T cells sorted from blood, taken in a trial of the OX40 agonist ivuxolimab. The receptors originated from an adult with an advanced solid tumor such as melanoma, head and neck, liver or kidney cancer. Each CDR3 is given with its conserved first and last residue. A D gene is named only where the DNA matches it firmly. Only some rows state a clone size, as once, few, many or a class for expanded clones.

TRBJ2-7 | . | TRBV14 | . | CASSQTPYEQYF | TGTGCCAGCAGCCAAACCCCTTACGAGCAGTACTTC
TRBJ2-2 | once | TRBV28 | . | CASSRGDTGELFF | TGTGCCAGCAGTCGAGGGGACACCGGGGAGCTGTTTTTT
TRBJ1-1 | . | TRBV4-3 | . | CASSQDPGMDTEAFF | TGCGCCAGCAGCCAAGATCCGGGGATGGACACTGAAGCTTTCTTT
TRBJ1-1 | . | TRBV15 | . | CATSSDSGAGGEAFF | TGTGCCACCAGCAGTGATAGCGGGGCGGGCGGAGAAGCTTTCTTT
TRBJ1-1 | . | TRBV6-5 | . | CASSYSGGTGTEAFF | TGTGCCAGCAGTTACTCCGGGGGGACGGGGACTGAAGCTTTCTTT
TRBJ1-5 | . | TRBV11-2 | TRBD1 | CASSQQGPNQPQHF | TGTGCCAGCAGCCAACAGGGGCCTAATCAGCCCCAGCATTTT
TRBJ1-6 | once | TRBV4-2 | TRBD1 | CASSQDGDRGRRTPLHF | TGTGCCAGCAGCCAAGATGGGGACAGGGGGCGTAGGACACCCCTCCACTTT
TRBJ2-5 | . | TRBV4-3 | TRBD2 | CASSQGLAGDQETQYF | TGCGCCAGCAGCCAAGGACTAGCGGGAGACCAAGAGACCCAGTACTTC
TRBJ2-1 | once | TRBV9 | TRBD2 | CASSSGGASYNEQFF | TGTGCCAGCAGCTCGGGAGGGGCCTCCTACAATGAGCAGTTCTTC
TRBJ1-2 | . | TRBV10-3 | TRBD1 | CAISPEWGQGAFGYTF | TGTGCCATCAGTCCCGAGTGGGGACAGGGGGCTTTTGGCTACACCTTC
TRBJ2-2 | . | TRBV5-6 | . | CASSLEGITGELFF | TGTGCCAGCAGCTTGGAGGGAATCACCGGGGAGCTGTTTTTT
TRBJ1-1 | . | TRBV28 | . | CASSLIQQVSNTEAFF | TGTGCCAGCAGTCTAATCCAACAGGTATCGAACACTGAAGCTTTCTTT
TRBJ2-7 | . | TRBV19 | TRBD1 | CASSIFGAGTGSEQYF | TGTGCCAGTAGTATATTCGGGGCCGGGACAGGTTCCGAGCAGTACTTC
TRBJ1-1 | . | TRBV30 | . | CAWSEGGMNTEAFF | TGTGCCTGGAGTGAGGGGGGTATGAACACTGAAGCTTTCTTT
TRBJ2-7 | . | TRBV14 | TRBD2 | CASSHRGLGYEQYF | TGTGCCAGCAGCCATCGGGGACTAGGGTACGAGCAGTACTTC
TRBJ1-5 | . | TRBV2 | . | CASSEPIGEYSNQPQHF | TGTGCCAGCAGTGAACCCATTGGGGAATACAGCAATCAGCCCCAGCATTTT
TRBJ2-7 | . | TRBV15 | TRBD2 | CATSRERGAPIPYEQYF | TGTGCCACCAGCAGAGAGCGGGGGGCACCGATTCCCTACGAGCAGTACTTC
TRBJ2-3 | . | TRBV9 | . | CASSEVGADTQYF | TGTGCCAGCAGCGAGGTGGGGGCAGATACGCAGTATTTT
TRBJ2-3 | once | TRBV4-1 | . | CASSHIFGGVGADTQYF | TGCGCCAGCAGCCACATCTTCGGTGGAGTAGGGGCAGATACGCAGTATTTT
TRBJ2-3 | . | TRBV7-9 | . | CASTFSRKNTDTQYF | TGTGCCAGCACCTTCTCGAGGAAAAACACAGATACGCAGTATTTT
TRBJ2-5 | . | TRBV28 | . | CATRPSGERWETQYF | TGTGCCACCCGCCCCTCGGGCGAGAGATGGGAGACCCAGTACTTC
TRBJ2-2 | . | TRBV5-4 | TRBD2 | CASSLASGIVTGELFF | TGTGCCAGCAGCTTGGCTAGCGGGATAGTCACCGGGGAGCTGTTTTTT
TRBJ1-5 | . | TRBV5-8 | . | CASSLGPGASLNQPQHF | TGTGCCAGCAGCTTGGGGCCAGGGGCCTCTCTAAATCAGCCCCAGCATTTT
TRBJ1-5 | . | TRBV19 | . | CATAGWSNQPQHF | TGTGCCACCGCCGGGTGGAGCAATCAGCCCCAGCATTTT
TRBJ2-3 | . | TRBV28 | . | CASSPAGRTDTQYF | TGTGCCAGCAGTCCGGCGGGCCGCACAGATACGCAGTATTTT
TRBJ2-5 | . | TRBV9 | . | CASSVEHRAGGQETQYF | TGTGCCAGCAGCGTAGAACATCGGGCAGGGGGGCAAGAGACCCAGTACTTC
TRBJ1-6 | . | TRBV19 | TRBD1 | CASAGTVNSPLHF | TGTGCCAGTGCTGGGACAGTCAATTCACCCCTCCACTTT
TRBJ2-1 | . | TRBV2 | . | CASSVRIPPYNEQFF | TGTGCCAGCAGTGTCCGGATTCCCCCCTACAATGAGCAGTTCTTC
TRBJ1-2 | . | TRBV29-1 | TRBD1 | CSVGQGGYGYTF | TGCAGCGTTGGACAGGGTGGCTATGGCTACACCTTC
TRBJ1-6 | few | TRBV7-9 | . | CASSSRDTNSPLHF | TGTGCCAGCAGCTCCCGGGACACCAATTCACCCCTCCACTTT
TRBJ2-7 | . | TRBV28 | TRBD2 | CASSLVAGGHYEQYF | TGTGCCAGCAGTTTAGTAGCGGGAGGACACTACGAGCAGTACTTC
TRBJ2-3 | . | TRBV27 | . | CASGLGVGTDTQYF | TGTGCCAGCGGCTTGGGGGTGGGCACAGATACGCAGTATTTT
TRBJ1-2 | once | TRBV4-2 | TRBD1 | CASSTRQGGNYGYTF | TGTGCCAGCAGCACACGACAGGGGGGAAACTATGGCTACACCTTC
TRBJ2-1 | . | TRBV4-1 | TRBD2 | CASSQDWRGGSYNEQFF | TGCGCCAGCAGCCAAGATTGGCGGGGGGGCTCTTACAATGAGCAGTTCTTC
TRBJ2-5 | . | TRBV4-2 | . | CASSQSKGETQYF | TGTGCCAGCAGCCAGTCCAAAGGAGAGACCCAGTACTTC
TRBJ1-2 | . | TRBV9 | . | CASSASSGAGYGYTF | TGTGCCAGCAGCGCGAGTTCGGGGGCCGGCTATGGCTACACCTTC
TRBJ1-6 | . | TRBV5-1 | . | CASSLEGKRDNSPLHF | TGCGCCAGCAGCTTGGAAGGGAAACGGGATAATTCACCCCTCCACTTT
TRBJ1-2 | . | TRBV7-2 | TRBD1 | CASTGGTAAYGYTF | TGTGCCAGCACCGGTGGGACAGCCGCCTATGGCTACACCTTC
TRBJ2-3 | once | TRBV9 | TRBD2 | CASSTGTSGSTDTQYF | TGTGCCAGCAGCACAGGGACTAGCGGGAGCACAGATACGCAGTATTTT
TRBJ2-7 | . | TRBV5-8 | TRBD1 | CASTPFVRTGYYEQYF | TGTGCCAGCACCCCGTTCGTTAGGACAGGTTACTACGAGCAGTACTTC
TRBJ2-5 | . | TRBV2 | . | CASEDSQETQYF | TGTGCCAGCGAGGATAGCCAAGAGACCCAGTACTTC
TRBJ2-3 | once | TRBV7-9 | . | CASSTTGTRYTDTQYF | TGTGCCAGCAGCACAACCGGGACGAGATACACAGATACGCAGTATTTT
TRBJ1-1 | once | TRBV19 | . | CASSPRWGLSEAFF | TGTGCCAGTAGTCCTAGGTGGGGCCTCTCTGAAGCTTTCTTT
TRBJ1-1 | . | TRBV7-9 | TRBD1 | CASSFTGVSLRAFF | TGTGCCAGCAGCTTTACAGGGGTGAGTTTACGCGCTTTCTTT
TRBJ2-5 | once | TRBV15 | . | CATSRERERGRVQETQYF | TGTGCCACCAGCAGAGAGCGTGAGCGTGGGAGAGTCCAAGAGACCCAGTACTTC
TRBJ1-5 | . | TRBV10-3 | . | CAISESRARGTGNQPQHF | TGTGCCATCAGTGAGTCGAGAGCACGGGGCACGGGCAATCAGCCCCAGCATTTT
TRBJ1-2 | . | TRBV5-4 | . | CASRVLGDYGYTF | TGTGCCAGCCGCGTACTCGGGGACTATGGCTACACCTTC